The clone carrying this T cell receptor (beta chain) was recorded at least ten times. Its antigen is as yet unknown. The data stem from a study of metastatic and nonmetastatic thyroid tumors. On the study more broadly: For malignant and benign thyroid patients, tumor or nodule tissue and blood were the sources whose repertoires were compared.

Findings of the study overall: Benign nodules were reported to have significantly lower TCR beta diversity than malignant thyroid tumors, in blood and tumor.

V was pared by 3 bases and J by 6 bases, with 14 bases of the junction left unmatched. CDR1 is SNHLY, CDR2 FYNNEI, per germline. The CDR3 runs 19 residues. Thyroid surgery had not been preceded by any treatment in any patient. TCRdb ran MiXCR on the PCR reads. Found here are tens of thousands of clones, roughly 24% of them singletons; the top ten hold 5.5% to 6.5%. Material for sequencing was tumor tissue. This TCR was sampled from a female donor with papillary thyroid cancer or a benign thyroid nodule (not recorded which). Some clones in this sample may be carry-over from other donors' samples. The rearrangement joins TRBV2 to TRBJ2-2, with 12 positions matching TRBD2. CDR3: CASSETSGSAGSGAGELFF. Written as DNA, the CDR3 is TGTGCCAGCAGTGAGACTAGCGGGAGCGCCGGCTCAGGGGCCGGGGAGCTGTTTTTT.